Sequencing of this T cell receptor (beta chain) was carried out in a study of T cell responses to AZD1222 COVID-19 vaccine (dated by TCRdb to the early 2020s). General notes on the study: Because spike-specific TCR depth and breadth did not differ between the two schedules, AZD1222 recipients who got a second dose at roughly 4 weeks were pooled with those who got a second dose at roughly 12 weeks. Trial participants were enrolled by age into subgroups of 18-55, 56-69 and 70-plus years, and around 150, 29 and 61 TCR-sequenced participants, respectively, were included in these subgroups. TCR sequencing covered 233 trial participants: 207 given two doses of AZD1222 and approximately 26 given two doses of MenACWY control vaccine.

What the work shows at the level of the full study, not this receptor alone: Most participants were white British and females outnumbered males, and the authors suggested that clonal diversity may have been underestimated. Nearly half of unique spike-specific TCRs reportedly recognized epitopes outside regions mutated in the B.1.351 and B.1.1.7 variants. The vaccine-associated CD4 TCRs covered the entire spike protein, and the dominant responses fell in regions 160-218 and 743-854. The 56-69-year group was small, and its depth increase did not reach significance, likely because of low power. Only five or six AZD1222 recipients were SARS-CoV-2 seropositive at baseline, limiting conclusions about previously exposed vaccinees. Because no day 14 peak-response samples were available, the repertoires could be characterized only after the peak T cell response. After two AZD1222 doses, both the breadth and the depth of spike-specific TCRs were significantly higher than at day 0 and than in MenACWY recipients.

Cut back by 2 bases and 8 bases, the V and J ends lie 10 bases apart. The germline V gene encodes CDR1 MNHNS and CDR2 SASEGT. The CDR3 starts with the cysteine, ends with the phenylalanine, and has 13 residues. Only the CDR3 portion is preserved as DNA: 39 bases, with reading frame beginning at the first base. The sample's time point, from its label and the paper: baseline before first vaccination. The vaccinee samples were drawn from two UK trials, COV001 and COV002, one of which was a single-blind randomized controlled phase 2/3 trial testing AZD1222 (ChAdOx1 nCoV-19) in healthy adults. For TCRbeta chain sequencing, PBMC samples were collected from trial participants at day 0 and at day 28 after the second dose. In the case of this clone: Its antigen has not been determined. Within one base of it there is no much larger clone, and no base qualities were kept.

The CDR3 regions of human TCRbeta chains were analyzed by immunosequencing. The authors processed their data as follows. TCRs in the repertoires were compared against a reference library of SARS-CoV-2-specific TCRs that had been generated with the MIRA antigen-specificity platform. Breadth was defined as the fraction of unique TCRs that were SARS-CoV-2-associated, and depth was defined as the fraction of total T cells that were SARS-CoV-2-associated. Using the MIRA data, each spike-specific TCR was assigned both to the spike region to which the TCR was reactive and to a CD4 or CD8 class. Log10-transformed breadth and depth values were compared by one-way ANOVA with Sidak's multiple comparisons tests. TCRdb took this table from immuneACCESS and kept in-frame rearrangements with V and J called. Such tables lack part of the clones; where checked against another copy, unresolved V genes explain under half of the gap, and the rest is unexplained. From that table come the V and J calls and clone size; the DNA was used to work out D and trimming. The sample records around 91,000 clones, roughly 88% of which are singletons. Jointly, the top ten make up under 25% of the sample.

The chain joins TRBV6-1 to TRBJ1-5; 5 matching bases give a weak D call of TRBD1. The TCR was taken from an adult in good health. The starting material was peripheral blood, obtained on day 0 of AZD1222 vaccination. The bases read TGTGCCAGCAGTGAATCTTGGGGGGAGCCCCAGCATTTT. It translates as CASSESWGEPQHF.